This note documents a single T cell receptor (beta chain) sequence. What it recognizes is unknown. The CDR3 covers 16 residues. V was clipped by 6 bases and J by 3 bases; unmatched bases: 6. Germline V gives CDR1 SQVTM, CDR2 ANQGSEA. This entry belongs to a study of T-cell memory formation after mild COVID-19. Study outcomes and limitations: CD4+ contracting clones were mainly CM and EM; CD8+ ones, EMRA. Contracting clones, day 15 to 85, had balanced CD4/CD8, and later expanders favored CD4+. A second wave of clones peaked on day 37, and their SARS-CoV-2 specificity went unconfirmed.

After 5'RACE with constant-segment primers, TCR alpha and TCR beta cDNA libraries carrying sample barcodes and UMIs were obtained. TCRdb re-derived calls from the 5' RACE reads in MiXCR, one entry per CDR3 protein. The repertoire consists of about 470,000 distinct CDR3 sequences, with 15% to 20% occurring once and the leading ten covering 9% to 15%. The sequenced material came from PBMCs or a T cell subset sorted from them (not recorded which). The rearrangement uses TRBV29-1 and TRBJ2-2; 14 nucleotides align to TRBD2. This sequence was found in an adult woman who had mild COVID-19 (a few samples of this study predate the infection). Cell type and time point are not known. In nucleotides, the CDR3 is TGCAGCGTAAGGACTAGCGGGAGGATTTACACCGGGGAGCTGTTTTTT. It encodes CSVRTSGRIYTGELFF.